The source of this T cell receptor (beta chain) is a study of CD8 T cells in Susac syndrome (dated by TCRdb to between 2019 and 2020). For the study in its entirety: The study used repertoire sequencing to test whether antigen drove CD8+ T cell activation and differentiation in Susac syndrome. The clonality of the CD8+ T cell repertoire was compared across 12 healthy donors, about 14 Susac syndrome patients and about 16 multiple sclerosis patients. General findings and caveats noted by the study authors: The TCR sequencing and HLA analysis was acknowledged to have included a relatively small number of individuals.

Peripheral blood CD8+ and CD4+ T cells from healthy donors, Susac syndrome patients and multiple sclerosis patients were profiled using high-throughput TCR beta sequencing. The multiple sclerosis controls were treatment-naive patients whose relapsing-remitting disease, either stable or active, fulfilled the revised McDonald criteria. CD8+ TEMRA cells were enriched by FACS, while bulk CD8+ and CD4+ T cells were purified by magnetic negative isolation. Blood was drawn into EDTA tubes, processed within 24 hours, and PBMCs were isolated by density gradient centrifugation. PBMCs intended for TCR sequencing were cryopreserved in liquid nitrogen and thawed later in a water bath at 37 degrees C. Purity of sorted or isolated CD4+, CD8+ and CD8+ TEMRA cells was at least 90%. For this chain, trimming is 0 bases at the V end and 8 bases at the J end, and the number of junction bases without a gene match is 8. For CDR1 and CDR2, the germline V gene lists SGHVS and FQNEAQ. From the cysteine up to the phenylalanine, the CDR3 has a length of 17 residues. The entry retains the CDR3 DNA only, 51 bases that are in frame from base 1.

RNA was extracted using the RNeasy kit, and about 0.45 to 1 ug of the RNA was reverse transcribed with random hexamers. The immunoSEQ multiplex PCR assay, which covers 54 Vbeta and 13 Jbeta segments, was used to amplify TCR beta CDR3 regions. PCR amplification bias was corrected using a synthetic template baseline for primer optimization and computational correction. Regarding the original processing steps: Reads were annotated to V, D and J genes according to IMGT and were analyzed with immunoSEQ Analyzer, with only productive sequences retained. Clonality was calculated as one minus the Shannon entropy normalized by log2 of the number of productive unique sequences. For each patient and control, public and private clones were evaluated among the 100 most prevalent clones. Susac-specific clones were defined as absent from healthy and MS cohorts, around 1,000 published viral clones and other ImmuneACCESS disease sequences. TCRdb redid the processing of the public reads, applying fastp at Q25 and MiXCR, and retained in-frame beta chains. Every CDR3 protein is listed once, alongside the most common genes and DNA of its rows. V and J calls and clone size were set by TCRdb, not the authors. Within this sample are some 450,000 distinct CDR3 sequences, with 85% to 90% of them counted one time only. About 0.12% of the sample is taken by the ten largest.

A word on this clonotype: Its antigen is unknown. No much larger clonotype is one base removed from it; base qualities were not supplied.

Sequencing input: CD8+ T cells from PBMCs. The rearrangement combines TRBV7-8 with TRBJ2-1, with TRBD2 identical over 12 junction bases. This clonotype was obtained from a human donor with multiple sclerosis. The DNA reads as follows: TGTGCCAGCAGCTTAGCGATGGCTAGCGGGAGGGCCTATGAGCAGTTCTTC. It translates as CASSLAMASGRAYEQFF.